Detailed here is one TCR beta chain. As yet, its antigen is unknown. Some clones are missing from TCRdb's copy, which holds only in-frame ones; the method was immunoSEQ multiplex PCR. Of approximately 6,000 clones in the sample, under 90% are singletons; the top ten hold 39%. These data come from a study of OX40 agonist ivuxolimab in advanced cancers. Autoimmune disease history or systemic immunosuppression led to patient exclusion. Findings of the study overall: Within 6 weeks, CD4+ and CD8+ blood T cells expanded clonally at 0.1 to 3.0 mg/kg. CD8+ T cells showed, on average, more clonal expansion than CD4+ cells.

After removal of 5 bases from V and 3 bases from J, the junction contained 5 bases not matched to a gene. The CDR3 is made up of 15 amino acids. The germline gives CDR1 LNHDA, CDR2 SQIVND (reference sequence). The receptor was derived from an adult with an advanced solid tumor such as melanoma, head and neck, liver or kidney cancer. This rearrangement joins TRBV19 to TRBJ2-7; 12 nucleotides line up with TRBD2. Here the sequenced sample was CD4+ or CD8+ T cells sorted from blood, taken in a trial of the OX40 agonist ivuxolimab. CDR3 coding DNA: TGTGCCAGTAGTTTTGGACTAGCGGGGAGCTACGAGCAGTACTTC. This codes for CASSFGLAGSYEQYF. The full variable domain, completed using reference TRBV19 and TRBJ2-7, is DGGITQSPKYLFRKEGQNVTLSCEQNLNHDAMYWYRQDPGQGLRLIYYSQIVNDFQKGDIAEGYSVSREKKESFPLTVTSAQKNPTAFYLCASSFGLAGSYEQYFGPGTRLTVT.